This TCR beta chain originates from a study of early T cells in non-severe SARS-CoV-2 infection. Whole-study context: The input, bulk RNA from unsorted whole blood, was sequenced, and chains were unpaired.

TCRdb itself ran the 5' RACE reads through MiXCR, one entry per CDR3 protein. The sample has 55,000 to 75,000 distinct CDR3 sequences, 12% seen once. Only a few counts were recorded for this clonotype. V lost 11 bases, J lost 3 bases, and 6 bases stayed unmatched. CDR3 size: 12 residues. Germline-derived CDR1 and CDR2 are ENHRY and SYGVKD. This chain uses TRBV10-3 with TRBJ2-5; 7 bases align to TRBD1. This TCR was recovered from an adult who was a healthcare worker with PCR-confirmed SARS-CoV-2 infection or an uninfected control (not recorded which). Sequenced input: whole blood. CDR3 nucleotide sequence: TGTGCCGCGGGTACAGGGGAAGAGACCCAGTACTTC. Residues: CAAGTGEETQYF.